Detailed here is one T cell receptor beta chain. Antigen specificity is unknown. V gave up 5 bases and J gave up 4 bases, with 12 bases separating them. The CDR3 totals 14 residues. Germline CDR1 SEHNR, CDR2 FQNEAQ (reference sequence). This entry belongs to a study of OX40 agonist ivuxolimab in advanced cancers. Study details: Ivuxolimab is a fully human IgG2 antibody that activates OX40 (CD134).

General study points: At 0.1-3.0 mg/kg, partial responders had clonal expansion among the lowest observed. Averaged across samples, CD8+ T cells carried more expanded clones than CD4+ did.

Using immunoSEQ multiplex PCR, the repertoire was profiled, and TCRdb retains in-frame clones only, with some absent. The sample has about 81,000 clones, around 83% seen once. A history of autoimmune disease or systemic immunosuppression excluded patients. This specimen was CD4+ or CD8+ T cells sorted from blood, taken in a trial of the OX40 agonist ivuxolimab. The chain has TRBV7-9 and TRBJ2-4; no clear D gene. This sequence was found in an adult with an advanced solid tumor such as melanoma, head and neck, liver or kidney cancer. This CDR3 reads CASSQDTAKNIQYF. DNA of the CDR3: TGTGCCAGCAGCCAGGATACCGCGAAAAACATTCAGTACTTC.